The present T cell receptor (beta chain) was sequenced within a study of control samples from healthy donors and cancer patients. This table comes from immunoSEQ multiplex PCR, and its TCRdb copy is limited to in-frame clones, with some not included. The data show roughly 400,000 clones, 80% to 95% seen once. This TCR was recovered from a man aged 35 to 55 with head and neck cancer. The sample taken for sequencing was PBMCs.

CDR3 region: CASSQGLGVPGNTEAFF. The CDR3, as DNA: TGCGCCAGCAGCCAAGGGTTGGGAGTTCCGGGGAACACTGAAGCTTTCTTT. The chain links TRBV4-3 to TRBJ1-1; no definite D call. V lost 1 base to trimming and J lost 1 base, with 16 bases between them. The CDR3 is 17 residues long. Per germline, CDR1 LGHNA and CDR2 YSLEER.